Listed below are T cell receptor beta chains from one sample, sequenced in a study of blood T cell repertoires in COVID-19. Produced via immunoSEQ multiplex PCR; TCRdb's table is partial and in-frame only. The table has over 50,000 clones, about 82% seen once. The sample consisted of peripheral blood. The receptor set was obtained from a man between 65 and 85 years old with active COVID-19. The CDR3 runs from the conserved cysteine through the conserved F or W. The order of the fields is V gene, D gene, clone size, J gene, CDR3 DNA, CDR3 protein. A D gene is named only where the DNA matches it firmly. Clone size appears in some rows only: once, few, many, or a class for an expanded clone.

v_gene: TRBV29-1; d_gene: -; abundance: -; j_gene: TRBJ2-2; CDR3nt: TGCAGCGCCGGGGGGGGACAGGGCTTTGGCACCGGGGAGCTGTTTTTT; CDR3aa: CSAGGGQGFGTGELFF
v_gene: TRBV19; d_gene: -; abundance: -; j_gene: TRBJ1-2; CDR3nt: TGTGCCACCTCGGACAGATTATTCTATGGCTACACCTTC; CDR3aa: CATSDRLFYGYTF
v_gene: TRBV7-3; d_gene: TRBD2; abundance: -; j_gene: TRBJ2-2; CDR3nt: TGTGCCAGCCAAGCGGGGGGCCTGCACGGGGAGCTGTTTTTT; CDR3aa: CASQAGGLHGELFF
v_gene: TRBV7-6; d_gene: TRBD2; abundance: -; j_gene: TRBJ2-5; CDR3nt: TGTGCCAGCAGCGGACAGCGGGGGCAAGAGACCCAGTACTTC; CDR3aa: CASSGQRGQETQYF
v_gene: TRBV27; d_gene: -; abundance: -; j_gene: TRBJ2-1; CDR3nt: TGTGCCAGCAGTTTTGGGAGCTCCTACAATGAGCAGTTCTTC; CDR3aa: CASSFGSSYNEQFF
v_gene: TRBV3-1/TRBV3-2; d_gene: TRBD1; abundance: once; j_gene: TRBJ1-1; CDR3nt: TGTGCCAGCAGCTTGGGACAGATGAACACTGAAGCTTTCTTT; CDR3aa: CASSLGQMNTEAFF
v_gene: TRBV5-1; d_gene: -; abundance: -; j_gene: TRBJ2-5; CDR3nt: TGCGCCAGCAGTCCGGACAGACCCCAAGAGACCCAGTACTTC; CDR3aa: CASSPDRPQETQYF
v_gene: TRBV27; d_gene: TRBD1; abundance: -; j_gene: TRBJ1-1; CDR3nt: TGTGCCAGCAGTCCCCGGGACAGGGTTGCTACTGAAGCTTTCTTT; CDR3aa: CASSPRDRVATEAFF
v_gene: TRBV5-6; d_gene: -; abundance: -; j_gene: TRBJ1-5; CDR3nt: TGTGCCAGCAGCCGTCGACACACCAGCAATCAGCCCCAGCATTTT; CDR3aa: CASSRRHTSNQPQHF
v_gene: TRBV5-1; d_gene: -; abundance: -; j_gene: TRBJ1-1; CDR3nt: TGCGCCAGCAGCATTCAGGGTGTCGGCACTGAAGCTTTCTTT; CDR3aa: CASSIQGVGTEAFF
v_gene: TRBV5-4; d_gene: TRBD1; abundance: -; j_gene: TRBJ1-2; CDR3nt: TGTGCCAGCAGCTCAGGACAGGGGGACTATGGCTACACCTTC; CDR3aa: CASSSGQGDYGYTF
v_gene: TRBV6-5; d_gene: TRBD2; abundance: -; j_gene: TRBJ2-2; CDR3nt: TGTGCCAGCAGAAGCGGGGGGGCTGCGGCCGGGGAGCTGTTTTTT; CDR3aa: CASRSGGAAAGELFF
v_gene: TRBV11-2; d_gene: -; abundance: -; j_gene: TRBJ1-2; CDR3nt: TGTGCCAGCAGCTGGACCGGGAGCGATGGCTACACCTTC; CDR3aa: CASSWTGSDGYTF
v_gene: TRBV6-5; d_gene: -; abundance: -; j_gene: TRBJ2-3; CDR3nt: TGTGCCAGCAAACAACGTAGCACAGATACGCAGTATTTT; CDR3aa: CASKQRSTDTQYF
v_gene: TRBV5-4; d_gene: TRBD1; abundance: -; j_gene: TRBJ2-7; CDR3nt: TGTGCCAGCAGCTTATCGGGACAGGGGTCCTCCTACGAGCAGTACTTC; CDR3aa: CASSLSGQGSSYEQYF
v_gene: TRBV10-3; d_gene: -; abundance: -; j_gene: TRBJ1-2; CDR3nt: TGTGCCATCAGTGCGCCAGGGTGGAACTATGGCTACACCTTC; CDR3aa: CAISAPGWNYGYTF
v_gene: TRBV5-1; d_gene: -; abundance: -; j_gene: TRBJ1-4; CDR3nt: TGCGCCAGCAACTCAGGGCAATCAACTAATGAAAAACTGTTTTTT; CDR3aa: CASNSGQSTNEKLFF
v_gene: TRBV9; d_gene: TRBD1; abundance: -; j_gene: TRBJ1-2; CDR3nt: TGTGCCAGCAGCACTTTCGACAGGGTCGGTAACTATGGCTACACCTTC; CDR3aa: CASSTFDRVGNYGYTF
v_gene: TRBV11-3; d_gene: -; abundance: -; j_gene: TRBJ2-1; CDR3nt: TGTGCCAGCAGCCCCGGGGAGGCATTGGGACTGGATGAGCAGTTCTTC; CDR3aa: CASSPGEALGLDEQFF
v_gene: TRBV4-1; d_gene: -; abundance: -; j_gene: TRBJ2-2; CDR3nt: TGCGCCAGCAGCCTCCGACAGCAGAACACCGGGGAGCTGTTTTTT; CDR3aa: CASSLRQQNTGELFF
v_gene: TRBV2; d_gene: -; abundance: -; j_gene: TRBJ2-6; CDR3nt: TGTGCCAGCAGTGACTGGGCATCGGGGGCCAACGTCCTGACTTTC; CDR3aa: CASSDWASGANVLTF
v_gene: TRBV7-8; d_gene: -; abundance: -; j_gene: TRBJ1-1; CDR3nt: TGTGCCAGCAGCCCACAGGGGAACACTGAAGCTTTCTTT; CDR3aa: CASSPQGNTEAFF
v_gene: TRBV7-2; d_gene: -; abundance: -; j_gene: TRBJ1-5; CDR3nt: TGTGCCAGCAGCCCCTCCCCCGGACTGGGACAGCCCCAGCATTTT; CDR3aa: CASSPSPGLGQPQHF
v_gene: TRBV10-3; d_gene: TRBD1; abundance: -; j_gene: TRBJ2-3; CDR3nt: TGTGCCATCAGTGACCCGGGACAGGGTAGCACAGATACGCAGTATTTT; CDR3aa: CAISDPGQGSTDTQYF
v_gene: TRBV6-6; d_gene: -; abundance: -; j_gene: TRBJ1-2; CDR3nt: TGTGCCAGCAGTAACCGGGTGCCGTCAGCTAACTATGGCTACACCTTC; CDR3aa: CASSNRVPSANYGYTF
v_gene: TRBV27; d_gene: TRBD1; abundance: -; j_gene: TRBJ2-2; CDR3nt: TGTGCCAGCAGTTTAGGGACAGGCTGGACCGGGGAGCTGTTTTTT; CDR3aa: CASSLGTGWTGELFF
v_gene: TRBV4-1; d_gene: -; abundance: -; j_gene: TRBJ1-2; CDR3nt: TGCGCCAGCAGCCAGGCCACAGGGATTTATGGCTACACCTTC; CDR3aa: CASSQATGIYGYTF
v_gene: TRBV24-1; d_gene: TRBD1; abundance: -; j_gene: TRBJ1-1; CDR3nt: TGTGCCACCAGTGATCAACGGACAGGGCACACTGAAGCTTTCTTT; CDR3aa: CATSDQRTGHTEAFF
v_gene: TRBV10-3; d_gene: TRBD2; abundance: -; j_gene: TRBJ2-2; CDR3nt: TGTGCCATTTGCTCCCTAGCGGGGGGTGGTACCGGGGAGCTGTTTTTT; CDR3aa: CAICSLAGGGTGELFF
v_gene: TRBV5-1; d_gene: -; abundance: -; j_gene: TRBJ1-2; CDR3nt: TGCGCCAGCAGCTTGGGGAGCCCTACTAACTATGGCTACACCTTC; CDR3aa: CASSLGSPTNYGYTF
v_gene: TRBV5-8; d_gene: TRBD1; abundance: -; j_gene: TRBJ1-3; CDR3nt: TGTGCCAGCAGCACGGACAGGTGGTCTGGAAACACCATATATTTT; CDR3aa: CASSTDRWSGNTIYF
v_gene: TRBV3-1/TRBV3-2; d_gene: TRBD2; abundance: -; j_gene: TRBJ2-1; CDR3nt: TGTGCCAGCAGCCAAGGGGTCAGCGGGGGTCGAAATGAGCAGTTCTTC; CDR3aa: CASSQGVSGGRNEQFF
v_gene: TRBV9; d_gene: -; abundance: -; j_gene: TRBJ2-3; CDR3nt: TGTGCCAGCAGCGTAGGGCCTGCAGATACGCAGTATTTT; CDR3aa: CASSVGPADTQYF
v_gene: TRBV4-1; d_gene: TRBD2; abundance: -; j_gene: TRBJ2-5; CDR3nt: TGCGCCAGCAGCCAAGAGACTAGCGGGGGGGGGACCCAGTACTTC; CDR3aa: CASSQETSGGGTQYF
v_gene: TRBV5-1; d_gene: -; abundance: -; j_gene: TRBJ2-4; CDR3nt: TGCGCCAGCAGCCAGGACGCGGGGCTCAAAAACATTCAGTACTTC; CDR3aa: CASSQDAGLKNIQYF
v_gene: TRBV6-6; d_gene: TRBD2; abundance: -; j_gene: TRBJ2-1; CDR3nt: TGTGCCAGCAGTGGGACTAGCGGGGGGCTCAATGAGCAGTTCTTC; CDR3aa: CASSGTSGGLNEQFF
v_gene: TRBV5-6; d_gene: -; abundance: -; j_gene: TRBJ1-2; CDR3nt: TGTGCCAGCAGCCCGAGGGGGAACTATGGCTACACCTTC; CDR3aa: CASSPRGNYGYTF
v_gene: TRBV6-5; d_gene: -; abundance: -; j_gene: TRBJ1-5; CDR3nt: TGTGCCAGCAGTTTGACAGTTAGCAATCAGCCCCAGCATTTT; CDR3aa: CASSLTVSNQPQHF
v_gene: TRBV27; d_gene: -; abundance: -; j_gene: TRBJ2-3; CDR3nt: TGTGCCAGCAGCCTTAAGTGGAGCCCCGCTAGCACAGATACGCAGTATTTT; CDR3aa: CASSLKWSPASTDTQYF
v_gene: TRBV7-3; d_gene: -; abundance: few; j_gene: TRBJ2-3; CDR3nt: TGTGCCAGCAGCTCCCGCCCGGGTAACACAGATACGCAGTATTTT; CDR3aa: CASSSRPGNTDTQYF
v_gene: TRBV13; d_gene: -; abundance: -; j_gene: TRBJ1-1; CDR3nt: TGTGCCAGCAGCACCATGAGTTCTGAAGCTTTCTTT; CDR3aa: CASSTMSSEAFF
v_gene: TRBV11-2; d_gene: TRBD1; abundance: -; j_gene: TRBJ1-2; CDR3nt: TGTGCCAGCAGCCCGGACGGGACAGGGAACTATGGCTACACCTTC; CDR3aa: CASSPDGTGNYGYTF